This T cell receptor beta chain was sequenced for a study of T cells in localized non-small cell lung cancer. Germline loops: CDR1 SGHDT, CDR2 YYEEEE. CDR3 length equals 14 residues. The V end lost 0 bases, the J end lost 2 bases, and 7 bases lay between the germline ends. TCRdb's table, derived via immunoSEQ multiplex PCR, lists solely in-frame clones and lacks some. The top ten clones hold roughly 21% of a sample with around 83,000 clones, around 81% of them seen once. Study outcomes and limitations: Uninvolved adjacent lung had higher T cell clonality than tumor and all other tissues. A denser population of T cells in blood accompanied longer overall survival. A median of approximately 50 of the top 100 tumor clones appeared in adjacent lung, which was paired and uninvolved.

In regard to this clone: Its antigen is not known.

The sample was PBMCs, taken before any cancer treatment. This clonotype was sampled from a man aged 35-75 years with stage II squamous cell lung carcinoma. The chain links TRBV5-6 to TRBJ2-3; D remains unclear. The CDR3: CASSLGITTDTQYF. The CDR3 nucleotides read TGTGCCAGCAGCTTGGGAATTACCACAGATACGCAGTATTTT.